These 29 T cell receptor beta chains share one sample of origin, sequenced in a study of OX40 agonist ivuxolimab in advanced cancers. The method was immunoSEQ multiplex PCR; TCRdb's version includes in-frame clones alone and lacks a portion of them. This table has about 58,000 clones, about 89% appearing once. Sequenced here: CD4+ or CD8+ T cells sorted from blood, sampled in a trial of the OX40 agonist ivuxolimab. Receptors were obtained from an adult with an advanced solid tumor such as melanoma, head and neck, liver or kidney cancer.

V gene TRBV2 combines with J gene TRBJ2-7; D gene ambiguous. V shed 4 bases and J shed 5 bases, with 12 bases lying between them. This CDR3 contains 13 residues. Germline V gives CDR1 SNHLY, CDR2 FYNNEI. CDR3 coding DNA: TGTGCCAGCAGTGTTCAGGTTCCGGACGAGCAGTACTTC. Protein product: CASSVQVPDEQYF. Filled out from reference TRBV2 and TRBJ2-7, the complete variable domain reads EPEVTQTPSHQVTQMGQEVILRCVPISNHLYFYWYRQILGQKVEFLVSFYNNEISEKSEIFDDQFSVERPDGSNFTLKIRSTKLEDSAMYFCASSVQVPDEQYFGPGTRLTVT.

The chain is built from TRBV7-2 and TRBJ2-1; D unclear. There are 13 residues in the CDR3. V shed 1 base and J shed 3 bases, with 4 bases lying between them. The germline CDR1 and CDR2 sequences are SGHTA and FQGNSA. CDR3 loop: CASSLVLYNEQFF. In nucleotides, the CDR3 is TGTGCCAGCAGCTTAGTACTCTACAATGAGCAGTTCTTC.

The rearrangement links TRBV13 to TRBJ2-7; a possible D gene is TRBD2 (6 bases). Germline CDR1 and CDR2: PRHDT and FYEKMQ (reference sequence). Deletions cut 3 bases from V and 4 bases from J, with 13 bases between. This CDR3 region has 14 residues. CDR3 DNA: TGTGCCAGCAGCTTTTTAGCGGAGCCTTACGAGCAGTACTTC. It specifies CASSFLAEPYEQYF.

In this sample, this clone turned up once. The V and J genes are TRBV19 and TRBJ2-1; D remains ambiguous. Germline CDR1 is LNHDA and CDR2 is SQIVND (reference sequence). Trimming removed 5 bases from V and 4 bases from J, with 6 bases in between. The CDR3 is made up of 12 amino acids. CDR3 loop: CASSDNYNEQFF. CDR3 coding DNA: TGTGCCAGTAGTGACAATTACAATGAGCAGTTCTTC.

The CDR3 loop reads CASSPSGIGTDTQYF. The CDR3 DNA reads TGTGCCAGCTCACCCAGCGGGATCGGAACAGATACGCAGTATTTT. V gene TRBV18 combines with J gene TRBJ2-3, with 7 nucleotides matching TRBD2. Germline-derived CDR1 and CDR2 are KGHSH and LQKENI. J lost 3 bases, V lost 3 bases, and 6 bases had no gene match. The CDR3 sequence is 15 residues long.

The CDR3 coding sequence is TGCGCCAGCAGCCCTTTTCCCCAGGGCCATTTGGCCTACGAGCAGTACTTC. Translated: CASSPFPQGHLAYEQYF. J is TRBJ2-7 and V is TRBV4-1; D might be TRBD1 (5 bases). Trimming took 4 bases from V and 2 from J, leaving 21 bases between them. Germline CDR1 is MGHRA and CDR2 is YSYEKL. This CDR3 is built from 17 residues.

The V call is TRBV19, the J call TRBJ2-1, with D perhaps TRBD1 or TRBD2 (8 bases each). Germline lookup yields CDR1 LNHDA and CDR2 SQIVND (reference sequence). The CDR3 is made up of 15 amino acids. V was cut by 6 bases and J by 9 bases, with 21 bases left in between. In DNA form, the CDR3 reads TGTGCCAGTAGCCGACAGGGGATGACTAGCGTTGAGCAGTTCTTC. This sequence encodes CASSRQGMTSVEQFF.

The rearrangement links TRBV28 to TRBJ2-2; a weak D match, TRBD2 (6 bases). The V end was cut by 5 bases, the J end by 5 bases, with 12 bases between. This CDR3 comprises 14 residues. CDR1 is MDHEN, CDR2 SYDVKM, per germline. The chain's CDR3 is CASSTGEGTGELFF. CDR3 DNA: TGTGCCAGCAGTACGGGAGAGGGGACCGGGGAGCTGTTTTTT.

This sequence joins TRBV6-5 and TRBJ1-1; D unresolved. The CDR3 length is 11 residues. Germline CDR1 MNHEY, CDR2 SVGAGI. Trimming stripped 6 bases from V and 3 bases from J, with 5 bases between. CDR3 loop: CASRTYTEAFF. The CDR3 DNA sequence: TGTGCCAGCAGAACCTACACTGAAGCTTTCTTT.

The gene calls are TRBV27 and TRBJ2-5; 9 nucleotides line up with TRBD1. The V gene's germline CDR1 is MNHEY and CDR2 SMNVEV (reference sequence). The CDR3 runs 14 residues. The ends lost 3 bases at V and 5 bases at J; junction bases unmatched: 4. The CDR3 spells CASSFTGGDETQYF. In DNA form, the CDR3 reads TGTGCCAGCAGTTTTACAGGGGGCGACGAGACCCAGTACTTC.

The chain links TRBV7-2 to TRBJ2-3; 9 bases align to TRBD1. The CDR3 is 15 amino acids. The germline V gene encodes CDR1 SGHTA and CDR2 FQGNSA. With V trimmed by 3 bases and J by 4 bases, 5 bases remained unmatched. The CDR3 reads CASSLIQGAADTQYF. CDR3 in DNA: TGTGCCAGCAGCTTGATACAGGGGGCCGCAGATACGCAGTATTTT.

The chain is built from TRBV19 and TRBJ2-1; a weak D match, TRBD2 (5 bases). V dropped 6 bases and J dropped 0 bases, with 12 bases sitting between them. The germline gives CDR1 LNHDA, CDR2 SQIVND (reference sequence). The CDR3 extends over 15 amino acids. CDR3 coding DNA: TGTGCCAGTAGCCGGACTCTTAGCTCCTACAATGAGCAGTTCTTC. Its protein product is CASSRTLSSYNEQFF.

The chain joins TRBV4-1 to TRBJ2-2; possible D gene TRBD2, 6 bases. Germline CDR1 and CDR2: MGHRA and YSYEKL. Between the trimmed V and J ends, which lost 4 bases and 7 bases, there was a span of 16 bases. The CDR3 loop spans 15 amino acids. In DNA, the CDR3 is TGCGCCAGCAGCCTGGACGGAGGGCCCAACGGGGAGCTGTTTTTT. Protein sequence: CASSLDGGPNGELFF.

The rearrangement uses TRBV19 and TRBJ2-2; D may be TRBD2 (5 bases). Germline V CDR1 and CDR2: LNHDA, SQIVND (reference sequence). The CDR3 sequence is 14 residues long. V dropped 11 bases and J dropped 6 bases, with 19 bases sitting between them. CDR3 nucleotide sequence: TGTGCCTCTAAGCGGCTAGCTTATCCCGGGGAGCTGTTTTTT. Its translation is CASKRLAYPGELFF.

The V call is TRBV28, the J call TRBJ2-7; D is unclear. The CDR3 runs to 13 residues. Germline V lookup: CDR1 MDHEN, CDR2 SYDVKM. V lost 2 bases to trimming and J lost 6 bases, with 11 bases between them. CDR3 residues: CASSLDRNSEQYF. The CDR3 nucleotides are TGTGCCAGCAGTTTAGACCGTAACTCCGAGCAGTACTTC.

The V call is TRBV7-6, the J call TRBJ2-5; 10 positions match TRBD1. J lost 6 bases, V lost 1 base, and 8 bases had no gene match. Germline loops: CDR1 SGHVS, CDR2 FNYEAQ. This CDR3 has 16 amino acids. CDR3: CASSLGVGDRGQTQYF. The CDR3 bases are TGTGCCAGCAGCTTAGGGGTCGGGGACAGGGGTCAGACCCAGTACTTC.

The genes are TRBV7-8 and TRBJ2-7, with 7 positions matching TRBD1. Germline CDR1 reads SGHVS; CDR2 reads FQNEAQ. The CDR3 consists of 12 residues. The ends lost 6 bases at V and 2 bases at J; junction bases unmatched: 1. CDR3 residues: CASRGTAYEQYF. In nucleotides, the CDR3 is TGTGCCAGCAGAGGGACAGCCTACGAGCAGTACTTC. Using reference TRBV7-8 and TRBJ2-7 for the parts outside the CDR3, the full variable domain is GAGVSQSPRYKVAKRGQDVALRCDPISGHVSLFWYQQALGQGPEFLTYFQNEAQLDKSGLPSDRFFAERPEGSVSTLKIQRTQQEDSAVYLCASRGTAYEQYFGPGTRLTVT.

The J gene is TRBJ2-3, the V gene TRBV27; D possibly corresponds to TRBD1 (5 bases). V was shortened by 3 bases and J by 3 bases, with 13 bases between the two germline ends. Germline V lookup: CDR1 MNHEY, CDR2 SMNVEV (reference sequence). The CDR3 spans 15 residues. Written as DNA, the CDR3 is TGTGCCAGCAGTTTCATCAGGGTTGGGACAGATACGCAGTATTTT. This sequence encodes CASSFIRVGTDTQYF.

The V gene is TRBV7-8, the J gene TRBJ2-1; 7 bases align to TRBD1. V was pared by 5 bases and J by 0 bases, with 4 bases of the junction left unmatched. Germline loops: CDR1 SGHVS, CDR2 FQNEAQ. The CDR3 runs to 15 residues. CDR3 DNA: TGTGCCAGCAGCCCCCGACAGGGCTCCTACAATGAGCAGTTCTTC. Amino acid sequence: CASSPRQGSYNEQFF.

The chain joins TRBV7-8 to TRBJ2-3; D may be TRBD2 (5 bases). Trimming removed 2 bases from V and 1 base from J, with 7 bases in between. The CDR3 runs 14 residues. Germline V gene data show CDR1 as SGHVS and CDR2 as FQNEAQ. The CDR3 nucleotides read TGTGCCAGCAGCTTATCCGGGGGCACAGATACGCAGTATTTT. As protein: CASSLSGGTDTQYF.

CDR3 DNA sequence: TGTGCCAGCAGCGTAGAGGATGGGTTGAACACTGAAGCTTTCTTT. Protein product: CASSVEDGLNTEAFF. This sequence joins TRBV9 and TRBJ1-1, with D hard to call. The V end was cut by 0 bases, the J end by 0 bases, with 9 bases between. CDR3 length: 15 residues. The germline V gene encodes CDR1 SGDLS and CDR2 YYNGEE. Full variable domain (missing parts from reference TRBV9 and TRBJ1-1): DSGVTQTPKHLITATGQRVTLRCSPRSGDLSVYWYQQSLDQGLQFLIQYYNGEERAKGNILERFSAQQFPDLHSELNLSSLELGDSALYFCASSVEDGLNTEAFFGQGTRLTVV.

The chain uses TRBV15 and TRBJ2-1; 12 bases are shared with TRBD2. CDR3 length: 16 residues. With V trimmed by 3 bases and J by 1 base, 1 base remained unmatched. The germline V gene has CDR1 LNHNV and CDR2 YYDKDF (reference sequence). The CDR3 nucleotides are TGTGCCACCAGCAGGACTAGCGGGGGTTCCTACAATGAGCAGTTCTTC. This translates into CATSRTSGGSYNEQFF. Full variable domain (outside the CDR3, taken from reference TRBV15 and TRBJ2-1): DAMVIQNPRYQVTQFGKPVTLSCSQTLNHNVMYWYQQKSSQAPKLLFHYYDKDFNNEADTPDNFQSRRPNTSFCFLDIRSPGLGDTAMYLCATSRTSGGSYNEQFFGPGTRLTVL.

A note on this clone: The junction and the germline gene differ at one end; a read error may be behind it. The V and J genes are TRBV5-4 and TRBJ2-1, with D possibly matching TRBD2 (5 bases). The CDR3 is 13 amino acids. Germline loops: CDR1 SGHNT, CDR2 YYREEE (reference sequence). The CDR3 sequence is CASRLGVGNEQFF. DNA for the CDR3: TGTGCCAGCCGCTTGGGAGTGGGCAATGAGCAGTTCTTC.

The CDR3 bases are TGTGCCAGCAGCTTGGCCCCGCTTGAGCAGTTCTTC. Translation: CASSLAPLEQFF. The chain carries TRBV5-4 and TRBJ2-1; D is uncertain. The CDR3 is made up of 12 amino acids. The V gene's germline CDR1 is SGHNT and CDR2 YYREEE (reference sequence). Between the trimmed V and J ends, which lost 0 bases and 9 bases, there was a span of 7 bases.

This rearrangement joins TRBV7-9 to TRBJ2-7; D is ambiguous. Germline lookup yields CDR1 SEHNR and CDR2 FQNEAQ (reference sequence). The germline V and J ends were trimmed by 2 bases and 3 bases, with 8 bases remaining between them. The CDR3 consists of 13 residues. CDR3 coding DNA: TGTGCCAGCAGCTTAAGTCCCGGCTACGAGCAGTACTTC. Encoded protein: CASSLSPGYEQYF.

The chain is built from TRBV14 and TRBJ2-3; TRBD1 matches at 10 bases. The CDR3 is made up of 15 amino acids. Germline CDR1 and CDR2: SGHDN and FVKESK. The junction had 1 base not matched to a gene; V was cut back by 0 bases and J by 4 bases. CDR3 nucleotide sequence: TGTGCCAGCAGCCAAGAGGACAGGGGGGCAGATACGCAGTATTTT. Translated, it gives CASSQEDRGADTQYF.

This sequence joins TRBV9 and TRBJ2-3, with D possibly being TRBD1 (5 bases). The CDR3 is 14 residues long. In germline, CDR1 is SGDLS, CDR2 YYNGEE. V lost 0 bases, J lost 0 bases, and 5 bases lay in between. This CDR3 reads CASSVAGSTDTQYF. The CDR3 DNA is TGTGCCAGCAGCGTAGCAGGGAGCACAGATACGCAGTATTTT.

The rearrangement uses TRBV10-2 and TRBJ2-3; the match to TRBD2 covers 8 bases. Germline V gene sequence: CDR1 WSHSY, CDR2 SAAADI. The V and J ends lost 4 bases and 2 bases, in that order; junction bases with no gene match: 11. The CDR3 is 17 amino acids. The CDR3: CASSGIELADYTDTQYF. In DNA, the CDR3 is TGCGCCAGCAGTGGTATCGAACTAGCGGATTACACAGATACGCAGTATTTT.

The count of this clone is one. The genes are TRBV4-1 and TRBJ2-7, with no clear D. The germline V gene encodes CDR1 MGHRA and CDR2 YSYEKL. The V end lost 4 bases, the J end lost 4 bases, and 11 bases lay between the germline ends. This CDR3 comprises 13 residues. CDR3 protein: CASSPFLEYEQYF. CDR3 bases: TGCGCCAGCAGCCCTTTCCTAGAGTACGAGCAGTACTTC.